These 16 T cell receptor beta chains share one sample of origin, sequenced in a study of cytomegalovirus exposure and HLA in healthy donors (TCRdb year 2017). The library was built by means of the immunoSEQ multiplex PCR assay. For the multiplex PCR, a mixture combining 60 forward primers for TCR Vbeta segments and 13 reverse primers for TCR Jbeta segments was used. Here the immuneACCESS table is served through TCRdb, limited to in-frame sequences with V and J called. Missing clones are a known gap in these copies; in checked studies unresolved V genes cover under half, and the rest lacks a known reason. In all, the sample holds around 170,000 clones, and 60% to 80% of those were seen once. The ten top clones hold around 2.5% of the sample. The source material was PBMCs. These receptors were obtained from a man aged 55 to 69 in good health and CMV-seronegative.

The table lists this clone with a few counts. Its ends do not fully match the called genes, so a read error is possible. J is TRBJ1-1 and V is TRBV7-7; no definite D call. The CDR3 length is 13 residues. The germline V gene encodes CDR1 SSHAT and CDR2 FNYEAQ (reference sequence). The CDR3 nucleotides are TGTGCTAGCAGCTTAGACTCGAACACTGAAGCTTTCTTT. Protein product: CASSLDSNTEAFF.

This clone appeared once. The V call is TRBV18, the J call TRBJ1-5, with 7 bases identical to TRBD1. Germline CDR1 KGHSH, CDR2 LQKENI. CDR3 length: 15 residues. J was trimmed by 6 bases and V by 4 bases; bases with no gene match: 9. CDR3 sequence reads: CASSRNPDRVQPQHF. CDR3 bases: TGTGCCAGCTCACGCAACCCTGACAGGGTTCAGCCCCAGCATTTT.

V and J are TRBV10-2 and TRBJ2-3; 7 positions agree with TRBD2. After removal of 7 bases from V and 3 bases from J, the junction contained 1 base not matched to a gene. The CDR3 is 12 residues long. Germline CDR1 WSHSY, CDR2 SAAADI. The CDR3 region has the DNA TGCGCCAGCACGGGAGGAACAGATACGCAGTATTTT. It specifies CASTGGTDTQYF.

The CDR3 nucleotides read TGTGCCAGCAGCCAAGATCATAGGGGAAGCGGCTACACCTTC. This translates into CASSQDHRGSGYTF. The rearrangement joins TRBV14 to TRBJ1-2, with a possible D match to TRBD1 (5 bases). The CDR3 spans 14 residues. Per germline, CDR1 SGHDN and CDR2 FVKESK. The ends were cut back, 0 bases at V and 8 bases at J, with 13 bases in the middle.

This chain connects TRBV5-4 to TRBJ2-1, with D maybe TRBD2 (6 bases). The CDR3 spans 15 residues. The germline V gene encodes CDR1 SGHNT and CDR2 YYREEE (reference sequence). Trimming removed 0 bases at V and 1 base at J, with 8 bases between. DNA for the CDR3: TGTGCCAGCAGCTTGGGGGGGGATTCCTACAATGAGCAGTTCTTC. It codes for CASSLGGDSYNEQFF. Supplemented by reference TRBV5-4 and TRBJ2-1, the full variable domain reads ETGVTQSPTHLIKTRGQQVTLRCSSQSGHNTVSWYQQALGQGPQFIFQYYREEENGRGNFPPRFSGLQFPNYSSELNVNALELDDSALYLCASSLGGDSYNEQFFGPGTRLTVL.

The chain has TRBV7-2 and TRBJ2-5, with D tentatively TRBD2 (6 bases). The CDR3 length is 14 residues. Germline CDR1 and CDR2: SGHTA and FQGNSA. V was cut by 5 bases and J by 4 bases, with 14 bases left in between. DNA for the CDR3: TGTGCCAGCAGCACCAGGATGGGAGGAGAGACCCAGTACTTC. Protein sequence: CASSTRMGGETQYF.

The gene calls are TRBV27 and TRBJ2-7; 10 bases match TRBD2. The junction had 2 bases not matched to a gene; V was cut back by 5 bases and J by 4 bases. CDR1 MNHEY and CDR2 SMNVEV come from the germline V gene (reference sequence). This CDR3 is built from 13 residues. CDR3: CASSRTSGYEQYF. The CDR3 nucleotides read TGTGCCAGCAGTCGGACTAGCGGTTACGAGCAGTACTTC.

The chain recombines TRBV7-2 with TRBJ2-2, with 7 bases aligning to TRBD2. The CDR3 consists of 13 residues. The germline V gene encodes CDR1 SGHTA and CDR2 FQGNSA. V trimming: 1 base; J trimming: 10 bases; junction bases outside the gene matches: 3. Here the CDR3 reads CASSLVGGVELFF. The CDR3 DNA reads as TGTGCCAGCAGCTTAGTGGGAGGGGTGGAGCTGTTTTTT.

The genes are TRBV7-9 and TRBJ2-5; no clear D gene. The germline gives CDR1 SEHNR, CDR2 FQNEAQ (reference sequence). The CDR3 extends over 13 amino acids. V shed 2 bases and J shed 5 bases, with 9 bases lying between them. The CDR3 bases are TGTGCCAGCAGCTTAAGTCAGTGGGAGACCCAGTACTTC. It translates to CASSLSQWETQYF.

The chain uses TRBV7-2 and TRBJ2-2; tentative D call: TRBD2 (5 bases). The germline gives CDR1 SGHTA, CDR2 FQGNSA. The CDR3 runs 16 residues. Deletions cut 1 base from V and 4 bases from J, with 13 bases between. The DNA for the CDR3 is TGTGCCAGCAGCTTAGTCTCGGGAAGTTTCACCGGGGAGCTGTTTTTT. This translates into CASSLVSGSFTGELFF.

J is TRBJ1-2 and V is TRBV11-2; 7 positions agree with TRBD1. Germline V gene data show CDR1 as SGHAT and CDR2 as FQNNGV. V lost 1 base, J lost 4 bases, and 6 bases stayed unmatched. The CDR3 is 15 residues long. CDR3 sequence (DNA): TGTGCCAGCAGCTTAGCTATGACAGGGATCTATGGCTACACCTTC. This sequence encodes CASSLAMTGIYGYTF.

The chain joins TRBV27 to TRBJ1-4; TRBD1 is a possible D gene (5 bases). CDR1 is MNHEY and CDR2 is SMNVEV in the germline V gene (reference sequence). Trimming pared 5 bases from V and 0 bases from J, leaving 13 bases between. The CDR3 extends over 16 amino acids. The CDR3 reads CASSPLWGATNEKLFF. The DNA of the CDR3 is TGTGCCAGCAGTCCCCTATGGGGGGCAACTAATGAAAAACTGTTTTTT.

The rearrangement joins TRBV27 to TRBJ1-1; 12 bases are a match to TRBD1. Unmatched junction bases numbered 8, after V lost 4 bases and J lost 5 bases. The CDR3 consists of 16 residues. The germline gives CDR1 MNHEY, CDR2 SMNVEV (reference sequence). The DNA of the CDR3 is TGTGCCAGCAGTTGGGGGACAGGGGGCGCCCGGACTGAAGCTTTCTTT. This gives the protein CASSWGTGGARTEAFF.

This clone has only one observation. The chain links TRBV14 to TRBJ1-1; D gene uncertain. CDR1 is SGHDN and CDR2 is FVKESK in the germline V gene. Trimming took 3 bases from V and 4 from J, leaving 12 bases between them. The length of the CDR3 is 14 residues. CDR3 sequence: CASSQEWQFTEAFF. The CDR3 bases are TGTGCCAGCAGCCAGGAGTGGCAGTTCACTGAAGCTTTCTTT.

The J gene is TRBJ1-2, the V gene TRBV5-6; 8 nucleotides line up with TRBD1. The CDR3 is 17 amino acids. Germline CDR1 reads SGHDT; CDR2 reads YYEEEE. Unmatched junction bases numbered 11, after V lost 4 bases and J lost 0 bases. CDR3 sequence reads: CASSLTGTGLSNYGYTF. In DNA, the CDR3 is TGTGCCAGCAGCCTGACCGGGACAGGCCTTTCTAACTATGGCTACACCTTC. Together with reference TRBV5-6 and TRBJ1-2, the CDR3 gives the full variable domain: DAGVTQSPTHLIKTRGQQVTLRCSPKSGHDTVSWYQQALGQGPQFIFQYYEEEERQRGNFPDRFSGHQFPNYSSELNVNALLLGDSALYLCASSLTGTGLSNYGYTFGSGTRLTVV.

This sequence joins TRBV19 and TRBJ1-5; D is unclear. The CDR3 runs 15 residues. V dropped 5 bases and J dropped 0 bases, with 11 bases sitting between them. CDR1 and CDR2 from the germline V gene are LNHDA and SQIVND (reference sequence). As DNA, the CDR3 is TGTGCCAGTAGTCTTGACGGGAATAGCAATCAGCCCCAGCATTTT. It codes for CASSLDGNSNQPQHF.